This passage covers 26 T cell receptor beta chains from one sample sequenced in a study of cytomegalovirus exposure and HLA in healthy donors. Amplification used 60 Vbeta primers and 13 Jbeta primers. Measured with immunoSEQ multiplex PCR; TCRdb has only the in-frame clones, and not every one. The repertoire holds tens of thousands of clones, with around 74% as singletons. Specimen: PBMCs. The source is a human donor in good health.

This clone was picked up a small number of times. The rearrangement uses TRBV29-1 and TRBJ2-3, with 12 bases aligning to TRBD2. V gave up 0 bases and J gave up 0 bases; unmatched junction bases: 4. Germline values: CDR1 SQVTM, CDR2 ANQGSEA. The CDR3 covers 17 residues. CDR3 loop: CSVEDWTSGKSTDTQYF. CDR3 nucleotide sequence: TGCAGCGTTGAAGATTGGACTAGCGGGAAGAGCACAGATACGCAGTATTTT.

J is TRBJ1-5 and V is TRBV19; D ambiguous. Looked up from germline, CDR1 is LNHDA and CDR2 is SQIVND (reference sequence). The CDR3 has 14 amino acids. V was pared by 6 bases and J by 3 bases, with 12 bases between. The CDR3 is CASRRALINQPQHF. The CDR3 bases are TGTGCCAGTAGGAGGGCCCTAATCAATCAGCCCCAGCATTTT. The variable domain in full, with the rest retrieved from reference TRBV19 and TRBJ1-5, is DGGITQSPKYLFRKEGQNVTLSCEQNLNHDAMYWYRQDPGQGLRLIYYSQIVNDFQKGDIAEGYSVSREKKESFPLTVTSAQKNPTAFYLCASRRALINQPQHFGDGTRLSIL.

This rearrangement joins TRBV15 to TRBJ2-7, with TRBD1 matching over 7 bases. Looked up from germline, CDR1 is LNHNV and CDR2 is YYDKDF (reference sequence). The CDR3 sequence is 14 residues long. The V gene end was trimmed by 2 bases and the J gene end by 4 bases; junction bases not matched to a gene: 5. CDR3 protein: CATSRKGGGYEQYF. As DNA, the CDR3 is TGTGCCACCAGCAGAAAAGGGGGCGGTTACGAGCAGTACTTC.

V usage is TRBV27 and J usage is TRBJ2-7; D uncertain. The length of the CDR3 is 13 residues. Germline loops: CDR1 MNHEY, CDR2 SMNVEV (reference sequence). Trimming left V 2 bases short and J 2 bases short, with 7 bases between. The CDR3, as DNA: TGTGCCAGCAGTTTAAGTTCGGCCTACGAGCAGTACTTC. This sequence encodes CASSLSSAYEQYF.

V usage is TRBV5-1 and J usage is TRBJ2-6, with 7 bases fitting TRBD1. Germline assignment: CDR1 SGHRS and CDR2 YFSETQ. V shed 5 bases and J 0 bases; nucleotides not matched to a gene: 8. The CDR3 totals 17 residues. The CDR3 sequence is CASRQTGASSGANVLTF. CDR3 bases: TGCGCCAGCAGGCAAACAGGGGCAAGCTCTGGGGCCAACGTCCTGACTTTC.

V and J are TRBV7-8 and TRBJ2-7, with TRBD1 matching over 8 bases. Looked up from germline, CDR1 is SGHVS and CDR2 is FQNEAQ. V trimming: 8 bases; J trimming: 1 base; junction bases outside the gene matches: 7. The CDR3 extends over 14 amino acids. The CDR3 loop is CASGSGTGSYEQYF. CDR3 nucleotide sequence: TGTGCCAGCGGATCCGGGACAGGATCCTACGAGCAGTACTTC.

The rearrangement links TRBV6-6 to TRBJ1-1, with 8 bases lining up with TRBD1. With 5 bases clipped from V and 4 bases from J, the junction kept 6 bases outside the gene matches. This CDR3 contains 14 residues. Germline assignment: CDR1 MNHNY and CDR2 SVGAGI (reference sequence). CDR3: CASSSTQGGTEAFF. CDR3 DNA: TGTGCCAGCAGTAGCACACAGGGGGGCACTGAAGCTTTCTTT.

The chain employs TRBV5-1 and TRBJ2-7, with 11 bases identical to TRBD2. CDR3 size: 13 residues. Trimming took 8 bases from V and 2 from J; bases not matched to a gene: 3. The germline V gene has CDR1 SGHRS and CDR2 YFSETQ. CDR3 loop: CARFSGRAYEQYF. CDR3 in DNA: TGCGCCAGGTTTAGCGGGAGGGCCTACGAGCAGTACTTC.

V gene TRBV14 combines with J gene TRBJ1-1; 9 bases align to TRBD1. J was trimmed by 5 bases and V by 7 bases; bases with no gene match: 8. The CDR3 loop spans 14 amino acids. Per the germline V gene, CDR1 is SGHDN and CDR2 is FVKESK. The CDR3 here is CASTDGDRETEAFF. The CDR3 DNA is TGTGCCAGCACCGACGGGGACAGGGAAACTGAAGCTTTCTTT. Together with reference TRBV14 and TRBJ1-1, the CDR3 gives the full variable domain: EAGVTQFPSHSVIEKGQTVTLRCDPISGHDNLYWYRRVMGKEIKFLLHFVKESKQDESGMPNNRFLAERTGGTYSTLKVQPAELEDSGVYFCASTDGDRETEAFFGQGTRLTVV.

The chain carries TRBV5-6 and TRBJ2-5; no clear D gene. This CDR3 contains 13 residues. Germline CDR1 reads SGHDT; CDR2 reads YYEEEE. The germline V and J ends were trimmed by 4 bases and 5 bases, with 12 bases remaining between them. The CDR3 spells CASSPPTRETQYF. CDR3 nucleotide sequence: TGTGCCAGCAGCCCACCGACGAGGGAGACCCAGTACTTC.

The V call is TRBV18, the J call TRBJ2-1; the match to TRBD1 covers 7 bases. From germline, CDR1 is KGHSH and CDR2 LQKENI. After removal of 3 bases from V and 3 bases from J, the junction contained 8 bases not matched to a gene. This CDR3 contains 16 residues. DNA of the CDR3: TGTGCCAGCTCACCGGCGACAGGGTGGGGCTACAATGAGCAGTTCTTC. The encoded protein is CASSPATGWGYNEQFF.

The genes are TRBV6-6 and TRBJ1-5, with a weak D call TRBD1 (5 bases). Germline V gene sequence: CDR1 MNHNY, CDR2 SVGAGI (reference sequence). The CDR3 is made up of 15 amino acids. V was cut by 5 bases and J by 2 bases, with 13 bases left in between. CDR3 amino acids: CASSPSGGGNQPQHF. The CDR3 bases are TGTGCCAGCAGTCCGTCGGGGGGGGGCAATCAGCCCCAGCATTTT.

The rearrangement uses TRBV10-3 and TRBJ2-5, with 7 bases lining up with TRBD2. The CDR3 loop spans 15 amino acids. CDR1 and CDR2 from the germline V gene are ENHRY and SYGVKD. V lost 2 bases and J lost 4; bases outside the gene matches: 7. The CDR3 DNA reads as TGTGCCATCAGTGAGACTAGCGTGGGTGCAGAGACCCAGTACTTC. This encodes CAISETSVGAETQYF.

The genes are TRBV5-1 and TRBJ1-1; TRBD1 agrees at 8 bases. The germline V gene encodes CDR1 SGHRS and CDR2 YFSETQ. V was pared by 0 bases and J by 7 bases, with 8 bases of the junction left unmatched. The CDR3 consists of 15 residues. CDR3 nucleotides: TGCGCCAGCAGCTTGGGGGCAGGGGGCAAGGGTGAAGCTTTCTTT. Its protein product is CASSLGAGGKGEAFF. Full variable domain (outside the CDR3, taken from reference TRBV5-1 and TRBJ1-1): KAGVTQTPRYLIKTRGQQVTLSCSPISGHRSVSWYQQTPGQGLQFLFEYFSETQRNKGNFPGRFSGRQFSNSRSEMNVSTLELGDSALYLCASSLGAGGKGEAFFGQGTRLTVV.

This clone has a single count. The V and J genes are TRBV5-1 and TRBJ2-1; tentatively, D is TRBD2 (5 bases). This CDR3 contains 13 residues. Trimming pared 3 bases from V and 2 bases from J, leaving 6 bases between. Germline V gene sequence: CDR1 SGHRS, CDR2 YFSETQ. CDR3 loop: CASSSGTYNEQFF. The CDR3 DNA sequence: TGCGCCAGCAGCTCCGGGACCTACAATGAGCAGTTCTTC. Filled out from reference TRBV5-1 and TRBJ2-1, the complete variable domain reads KAGVTQTPRYLIKTRGQQVTLSCSPISGHRSVSWYQQTPGQGLQFLFEYFSETQRNKGNFPGRFSGRQFSNSRSEMNVSTLELGDSALYLCASSSGTYNEQFFGPGTRLTVL.

Here the CDR3 reads CASSLELGANTIEQFF. CDR3 nucleotide sequence: TGTGCCAGCAGCTTAGAGTTAGGGGCCAATACGATCGAGCAGTTCTTC. The V gene is TRBV7-2, the J gene TRBJ2-1; a weak D match, TRBD1 (5 bases). The CDR3 has 16 amino acids. Trimming pared 1 base from V and 10 bases from J, leaving 20 bases between. The germline V gene encodes CDR1 SGHTA and CDR2 FQGNSA.

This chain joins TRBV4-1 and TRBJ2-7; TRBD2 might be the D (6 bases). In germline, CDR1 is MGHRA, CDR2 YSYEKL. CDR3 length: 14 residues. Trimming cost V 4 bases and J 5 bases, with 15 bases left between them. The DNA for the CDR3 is TGCGCCAGCAGCCTCCGGGAGACACCCCACGAGCAGTACTTC. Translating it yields CASSLRETPHEQYF.

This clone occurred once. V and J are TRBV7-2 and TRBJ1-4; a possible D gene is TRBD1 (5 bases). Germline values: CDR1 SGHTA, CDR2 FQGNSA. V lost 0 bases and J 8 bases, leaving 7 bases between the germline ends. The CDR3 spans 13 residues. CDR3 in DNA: TGTGCCAGCAGCTTAGCGACAGACGAAAAACTGTTTTTT. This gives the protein CASSLATDEKLFF.

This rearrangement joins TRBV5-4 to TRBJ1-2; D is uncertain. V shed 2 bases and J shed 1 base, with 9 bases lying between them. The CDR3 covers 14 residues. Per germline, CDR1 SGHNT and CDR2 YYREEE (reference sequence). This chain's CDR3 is CASSFGTVNYGYTF. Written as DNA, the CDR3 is TGTGCCAGCAGCTTTGGTACAGTTAACTATGGCTACACCTTC.

The CDR3 loop reads CASTGGVNDEKLFF. The CDR3 nucleotides read TGTGCCAGCACCGGGGGGGTGAACGATGAAAAACTGTTTTTT. The chain recombines TRBV6-6 with TRBJ1-4; maybe TRBD1 (5 bases). The CDR3 totals 14 residues. V was pared by 7 bases and J by 6 bases, with 15 bases between. Germline V gene sequence: CDR1 MNHNY, CDR2 SVGAGI (reference sequence).

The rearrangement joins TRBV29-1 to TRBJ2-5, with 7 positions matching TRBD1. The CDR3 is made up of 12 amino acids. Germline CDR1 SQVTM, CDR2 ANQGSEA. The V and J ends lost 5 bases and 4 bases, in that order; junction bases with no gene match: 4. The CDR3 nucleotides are TGCAGCGTTTCCGAGGGGGCAGAGACCCAGTACTTC. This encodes CSVSEGAETQYF.

CDR3 sequence reads: CASSVEGQAYYGYTF. As DNA, the CDR3 is TGTGCCAGCAGCGTAGAGGGACAGGCTTACTATGGCTACACCTTC. The chain has TRBV9 and TRBJ1-2; 8 positions agree with TRBD1. The V gene end was trimmed by 0 bases and the J gene end by 3 bases; junction bases not matched to a gene: 4. The germline V gene encodes CDR1 SGDLS and CDR2 YYNGEE. The CDR3 runs 15 residues.

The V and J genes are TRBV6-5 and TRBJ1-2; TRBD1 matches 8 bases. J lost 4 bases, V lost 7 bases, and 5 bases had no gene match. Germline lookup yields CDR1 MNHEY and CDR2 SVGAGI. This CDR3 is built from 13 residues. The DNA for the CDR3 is TGTGCCAGCACCAGGGGGCCGGTCTATGGCTACACCTTC. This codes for CASTRGPVYGYTF.

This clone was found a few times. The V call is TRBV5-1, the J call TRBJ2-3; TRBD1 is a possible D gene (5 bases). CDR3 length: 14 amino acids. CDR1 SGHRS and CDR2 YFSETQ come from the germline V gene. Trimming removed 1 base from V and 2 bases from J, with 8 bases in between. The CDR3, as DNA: TGCGCCAGCAGCTTGCAGGGCTACACAGATACGCAGTATTTT. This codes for CASSLQGYTDTQYF.

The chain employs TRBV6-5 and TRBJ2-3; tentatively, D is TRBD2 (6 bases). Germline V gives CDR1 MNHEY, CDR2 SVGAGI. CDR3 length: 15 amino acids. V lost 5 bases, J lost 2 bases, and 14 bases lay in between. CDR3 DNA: TGTGCCAGCAGTCCGACGGGACTTTCCACAGATACGCAGTATTTT. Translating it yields CASSPTGLSTDTQYF.

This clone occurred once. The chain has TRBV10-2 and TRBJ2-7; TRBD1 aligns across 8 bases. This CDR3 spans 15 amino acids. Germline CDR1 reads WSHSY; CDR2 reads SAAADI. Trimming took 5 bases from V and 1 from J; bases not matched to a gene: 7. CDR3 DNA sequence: TGCGCCAGCAGTCACCCACAGGGGGGATCCTACGAGCAGTACTTC. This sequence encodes CASSHPQGGSYEQYF.